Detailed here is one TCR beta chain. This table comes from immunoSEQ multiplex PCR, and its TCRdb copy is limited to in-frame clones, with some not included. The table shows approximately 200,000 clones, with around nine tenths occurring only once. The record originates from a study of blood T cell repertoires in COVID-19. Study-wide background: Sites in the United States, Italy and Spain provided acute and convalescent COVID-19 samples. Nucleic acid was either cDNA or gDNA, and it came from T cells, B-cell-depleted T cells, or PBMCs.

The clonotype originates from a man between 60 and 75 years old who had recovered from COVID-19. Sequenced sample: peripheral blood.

The DNA of the CDR3 is TGTGCCAGCAGCGTAGGGGGACAGGGCACAGATACGCAGTATTTT. Its protein product is CASSVGGQGTDTQYF. The V call is TRBV9, the J call TRBJ2-3, with 8 bases fitting TRBD1. Losses at the gene ends were 0 bases for V and 1 base for J; bases not matched to a gene: 1. The CDR3 sequence is 15 residues long. CDR1 SGDLS and CDR2 YYNGEE come from the germline V gene.